What follows are 19 T cell receptor beta chains derived from one specimen sequenced in a study of identical twins. TCRdb fed the 5' RACE reads into MiXCR, producing one record per CDR3 protein. The sample lists under 250,000 distinct CDR3 sequences; approximately 7.3% were seen once. This sample also appeared in a second study, on yellow fever vaccine responses in identical twins.

The specimen sequenced was CD8+ T cells sorted from blood. Source of these receptors: a woman under 30 in good health.

V is TRBV7-9 and J is TRBJ2-7; the match to TRBD1 covers 10 bases. Germline CDR1 SEHNR, CDR2 FQNEAQ (reference sequence). The CDR3 extends over 11 amino acids. V shed 7 bases and J 10 bases; nucleotides not matched to a gene: 4. The CDR3 coding sequence is TGTGCCAGCATGGACAGGGGGACACAGTACTTC. It yields the protein CASMDRGTQYF.

This chain links TRBV29-1 with TRBJ2-1; D perhaps matches TRBD2 (6 bases). The CDR3 totals 15 residues. Trimming took 4 bases from V and 8 from J, leaving 21 bases between them. Germline loops: CDR1 SQVTM, CDR2 ANQGSEA. The CDR3 DNA reads as TGCAGCGTTGGATTGCCCGGCGGGATGGTCGATGAGCAGTTCTTC. Its protein is CSVGLPGGMVDEQFF.

This clonotype was detected a few times. The V gene is TRBV11-2, the J gene TRBJ2-3, with 8 nucleotides matching TRBD1. Per the germline V gene, CDR1 is SGHAT and CDR2 is FQNNGV. The trim removed 5 bases at V and 6 bases at J, leaving 13 bases unmatched. The CDR3 has 16 amino acids. The CDR3 region has the DNA TGTGCCAGCAGCCCATGGGCGTCAGGGGGCGCGGATACGCAGTATTTT. Translating it yields CASSPWASGGADTQYF.

The V and J genes are TRBV28 and TRBJ1-5; D unclear. V lost 2 bases to trimming and J lost 4 bases, with 12 bases between them. In germline, CDR1 is MDHEN, CDR2 SYDVKM. This CDR3 has 15 residues. In DNA form, the CDR3 reads TGTGCCAGCAGTTTAACAGTCCGGGGTAATCAGCCCCAGCATTTT. This codes for CASSLTVRGNQPQHF.

This clonotype was picked up a small number of times. This rearrangement joins TRBV29-1 to TRBJ2-7; 8 bases agree with TRBD1. With V trimmed by 4 bases and J by 1 base, 6 bases remained unmatched. Germline loops: CDR1 SQVTM, CDR2 ANQGSEA. The CDR3 has 14 residues. In DNA form, the CDR3 reads TGCAGCGTTGGACAGGGGATTGGGTCCTACGAGCAGTACTTC. Translation: CSVGQGIGSYEQYF.

Many counts were recorded for this clonotype. DNA for the CDR3: TGTGCCAGCAGCCCCCGGGCAGCGTCCTACGAGCAGTACTTC. It specifies CASSPRAASYEQYF. This rearrangement joins TRBV9 to TRBJ2-7, with D hard to call. Germline values: CDR1 SGDLS, CDR2 YYNGEE. The CDR3 covers 14 residues. The V end was cut by 4 bases, the J end by 1 base, with 12 bases between.

The rearrangement uses TRBV6-2 or TRBV6-3 and TRBJ2-2; D may be TRBD1 (5 bases). This CDR3 contains 14 residues. CDR1 is MNHEY, CDR2 SVGEGT, per germline. The V and J ends lost 2 bases and 4 bases respectively, with 8 bases between them. CDR3 nucleotide sequence: TGTGCCAGCAGTTACACCGACAGCACCGGGGAGCTGTTTTTT. The encoded protein is CASSYTDSTGELFF.

This clonotype was counted only a few times. The CDR3: CSVFRDGTYEQYF. CDR3 DNA sequence: TGCAGCGTTTTCCGGGACGGGACCTACGAGCAGTACTTC. This chain uses TRBV29-1 with TRBJ2-7; D could derive from TRBD1 or TRBD2 (5 bases each). Germline assignment: CDR1 SQVTM and CDR2 ANQGSEA. The CDR3 totals 13 residues. The ends were cut back, 5 bases at V and 2 bases at J, with 13 bases in the middle.

The sample holds many counts of this clonotype. This rearrangement joins TRBV4-1 to TRBJ1-5; no definite D call. The CDR3 extends over 18 amino acids. Germline V gene sequence: CDR1 MGHRA, CDR2 YSYEKL. The V gene lost 3 bases and the J gene lost 2 bases, with 20 bases spanning the gap. CDR3 nucleotide sequence: TGCGCCAGCAGCCACCTCGGGAGCAGTCAATTAGGCAATCAGCCCCAGCATTTT. Residues: CASSHLGSSQLGNQPQHF.

There are many counts of this clonotype. The V call is TRBV12-3 or TRBV12-4, the J call TRBJ1-3; D not resolved. The CDR3 sequence is 12 residues long. Between the trimmed V and J ends, which lost 1 base and 8 bases, there was a span of 6 bases. The CDR3 DNA reads as TGTGCCAGCAGTTTAGACGGACACACCATATATTTT. It is translated as CASSLDGHTIYF.

This clonotype was recorded many times. V is TRBV7-9 and J is TRBJ2-5; D possibly corresponds to TRBD1 (6 bases). Per germline, CDR1 SEHNR and CDR2 FQNEAQ (reference sequence). This CDR3 comprises 15 residues. V was trimmed by 6 bases and J by 4 bases, leaving 18 bases between them. The CDR3 region is CASRSAGTPGETQYF. The CDR3 DNA follows: TGTGCCAGCAGAAGCGCAGGGACACCGGGAGAGACCCAGTACTTC. Supplemented by reference TRBV7-9 and TRBJ2-5, the full variable domain reads DTGVSQNPRHKITKRGQNVTFRCDPISEHNRLYWYRQTLGQGPEFLTYFQNEAQLEKSRLLSDRFSAERPKGSFSTLEIQRTEQGDSAMYLCASRSAGTPGETQYFGPGTRLLVL.

The genes are TRBV20-1 and TRBJ2-7, with D unclear. V lost 1 base and J 0 bases, leaving 7 bases between the germline ends. Germline values: CDR1 DFQATT, CDR2 SNEGSKA (reference sequence). The CDR3 spans 13 residues. The DNA for the CDR3 is TGCAGTGCTAGAGCGACGTCCTCCTACGAGCAGTACTTC. Translating gives CSARATSSYEQYF.

This clonotype was picked up a small number of times. V gene TRBV21-1 combines with J gene TRBJ2-3; the table calls TRBD1, which could not be checked here. TRBV21-1 is annotated as a pseudogene. The CDR3 has 15 residues. The CDR3 loop reads CASRPHQGAWDTQYF. The CDR3 DNA sequence: TGTGCCAGCAGACCGCACCAGGGGGCCTGGGATACGCAGTATTTT.

This clonotype turned up a few times. The rearrangement uses TRBV13 and TRBJ2-3, with 9 positions matching TRBD1. Germline-derived CDR1 and CDR2 are PRHDT and FYEKMQ (reference sequence). The length of the CDR3 is 16 residues. V dropped 4 bases and J dropped 0; count of bases not matched to a gene: 5. The CDR3 sequence: CASSSDRGRSTDTQYF. The CDR3 region has the DNA TGTGCCAGCAGCTCGGACAGGGGACGAAGCACAGATACGCAGTATTTT.

This clonotype was recorded many times. J is TRBJ2-7 and V is TRBV6-2 or TRBV6-3; D is perhaps TRBD1 (5 bases). CDR3 size: 15 residues. The V gene's germline CDR1 is MNHEY and CDR2 SVGEGT. V lost 0 bases, J lost 0 bases, and 9 bases lay in between. The CDR3 DNA reads TGTGCCAGCAGTTACTCGCCAGGGAACTCCTACGAGCAGTACTTC. Its protein is CASSYSPGNSYEQYF.

This clonotype was picked up many times. This chain uses TRBV7-9 with TRBJ1-1, with D perhaps TRBD1 (5 bases). Trimming left V 8 bases short and J 2 bases short, with 9 bases between. The CDR3 runs 12 residues. From germline, CDR1 is SEHNR and CDR2 FQNEAQ (reference sequence). CDR3 in amino acids: CASGQGNTEAFF. The CDR3 DNA follows: TGTGCCAGCGGCCAGGGAAACACTGAAGCTTTCTTT.

The chain joins TRBV2 to TRBJ2-7; tentatively, D is TRBD2 (5 bases). The CDR3 extends over 15 amino acids. Germline V gene data show CDR1 as SNHLY and CDR2 as FYNNEI. Trimming took off 4 bases at V and 0 bases at J, with 13 bases between the two ends. The CDR3 DNA is TGTGCCAGCAGTGTGAGTGGGAGCAGCTCCTACGAGCAGTACTTC. It yields the protein CASSVSGSSSYEQYF.

In this sample, this clonotype turned up a few times. The CDR3 DNA sequence: TGTGCCAGCAGCGGCCGGGACAGGGGCAATGAGCAGTTCTTC. This gives the protein CASSGRDRGNEQFF. V usage is TRBV7-9 and J usage is TRBJ2-1; 10 bases map to TRBD1. Looked up from germline, CDR1 is SEHNR and CDR2 is FQNEAQ (reference sequence). V lost 5 bases and J lost 6; bases outside the gene matches: 4. The CDR3 spans 14 residues.

This clonotype was counted ten times or more. The V and J genes are TRBV27 and TRBJ1-2, with D hard to call. Deletions cut 4 bases from V and 1 base from J, with 10 bases between. This CDR3 spans 14 amino acids. Germline CDR1 MNHEY, CDR2 SMNVEV (reference sequence). The CDR3 is CASSSRVYNYGYTF. In DNA, the CDR3 is TGTGCCAGCAGTTCCCGCGTTTATAACTATGGCTACACCTTC.